Detailed here is one TCR beta chain. These data come from a study of blood T cell repertoires in COVID-19. Looking at the study overall: COVID-19 samples collected from the United States, Italy and Spain covered acute and convalescent phases. PBMCs, B-cell-depleted T cells, or T cells provided the cDNA or gDNA that made up the material.

The junction had 17 bases not matched to a gene; V was cut back by 1 base and J by 9 bases. The germline CDR1 and CDR2 sequences are SGHVS and FQNEAQ. The CDR3 totals 18 residues. TCRdb's table, derived via immunoSEQ multiplex PCR, lists solely in-frame clones and lacks some. Among roughly 200,000 clones listed, roughly 76% were seen once. This rearrangement joins TRBV7-8 to TRBJ2-1, with 8 bases aligning to TRBD2. Sequenced: peripheral blood. This receptor was taken from a woman in her forties with COVID-19, enrolled during active disease. CDR3 sequence: CASSLEGSGRASRGEQFF. The DNA for the CDR3 is TGTGCCAGCAGCTTAGAGGGGTCCGGGAGGGCCTCTAGGGGTGAGCAGTTCTTC. Supplemented by reference TRBV7-8 and TRBJ2-1, the full variable domain reads GAGVSQSPRYKVAKRGQDVALRCDPISGHVSLFWYQQALGQGPEFLTYFQNEAQLDKSGLPSDRFFAERPEGSVSTLKIQRTQQEDSAVYLCASSLEGSGRASRGEQFFGPGTRLTVL.